The clone carrying this T cell receptor beta chain was seen just once. Authors' processing steps: Amplification of reference gene primers provided the estimated nucleated cell counts. Assay: immunoSEQ multiplex PCR; the TCRdb copy retains only in-frame clones and omits some. V and J calls and clone size are copied from that table; D and trimming were computed from the DNA. The sample has a few hundred thousand clones, 85% seen once. These data originate in a study of blood T cell repertoires in COVID-19. Study context: Italy, Spain and the United States were the sources of the convalescent and acute COVID-19 samples. The cDNA or gDNA used as material had been derived from T cells, B-cell-depleted T cells, or PBMCs.

The V end lost 4 bases, the J end lost 5 bases, and 8 bases lay between the germline ends. The CDR3 is 13 amino acids. Germline lookup yields CDR1 KGHSH and CDR2 LQKENI. Specimen: peripheral blood. This sequence originates from a human donor in a cohort sampled during active COVID-19. The genes are TRBV18 and TRBJ1-4; no clear D gene. The CDR3 DNA is TGTGCCAGCTCACTGAGGGCCAATGAAAAACTGTTTTTT. Translated, it gives CASSLRANEKLFF.